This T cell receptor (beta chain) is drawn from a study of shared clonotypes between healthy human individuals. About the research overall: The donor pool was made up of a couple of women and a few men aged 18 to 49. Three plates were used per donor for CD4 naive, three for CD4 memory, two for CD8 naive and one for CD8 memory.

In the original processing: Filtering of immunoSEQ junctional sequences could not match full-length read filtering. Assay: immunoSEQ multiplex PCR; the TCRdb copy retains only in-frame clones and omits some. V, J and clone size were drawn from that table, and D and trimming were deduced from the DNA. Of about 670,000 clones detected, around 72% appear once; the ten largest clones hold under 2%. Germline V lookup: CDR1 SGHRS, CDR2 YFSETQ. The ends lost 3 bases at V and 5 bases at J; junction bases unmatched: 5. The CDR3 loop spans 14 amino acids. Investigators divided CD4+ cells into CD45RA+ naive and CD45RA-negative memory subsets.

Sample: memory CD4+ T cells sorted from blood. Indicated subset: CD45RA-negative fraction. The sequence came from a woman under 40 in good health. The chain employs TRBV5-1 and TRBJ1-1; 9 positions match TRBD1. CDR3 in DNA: TGCGCCAGCAGCTATGGACAGGGGAGGACTGAAGCTTTCTTT. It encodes CASSYGQGRTEAFF.